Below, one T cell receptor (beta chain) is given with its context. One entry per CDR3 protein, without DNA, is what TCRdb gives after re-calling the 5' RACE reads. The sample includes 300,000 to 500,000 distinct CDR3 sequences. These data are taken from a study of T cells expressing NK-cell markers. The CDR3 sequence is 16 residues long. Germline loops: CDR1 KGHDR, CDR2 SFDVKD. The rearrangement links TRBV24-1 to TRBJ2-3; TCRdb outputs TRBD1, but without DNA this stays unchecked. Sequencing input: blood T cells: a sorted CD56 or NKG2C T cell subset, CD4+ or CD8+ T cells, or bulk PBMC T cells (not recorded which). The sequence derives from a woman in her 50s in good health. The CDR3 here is CATSDPLARGTDTQYF.